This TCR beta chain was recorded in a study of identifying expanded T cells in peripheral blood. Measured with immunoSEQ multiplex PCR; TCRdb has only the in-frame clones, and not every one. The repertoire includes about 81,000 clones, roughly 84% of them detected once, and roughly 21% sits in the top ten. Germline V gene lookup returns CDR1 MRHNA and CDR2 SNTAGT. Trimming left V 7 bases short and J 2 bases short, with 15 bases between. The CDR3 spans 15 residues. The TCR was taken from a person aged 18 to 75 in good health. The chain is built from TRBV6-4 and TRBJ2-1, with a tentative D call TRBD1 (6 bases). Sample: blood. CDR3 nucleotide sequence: TGTGCCAGCACTCAACTCCAGGGGACCTACAATGAGCAGTTCTTC. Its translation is CASTQLQGTYNEQFF.